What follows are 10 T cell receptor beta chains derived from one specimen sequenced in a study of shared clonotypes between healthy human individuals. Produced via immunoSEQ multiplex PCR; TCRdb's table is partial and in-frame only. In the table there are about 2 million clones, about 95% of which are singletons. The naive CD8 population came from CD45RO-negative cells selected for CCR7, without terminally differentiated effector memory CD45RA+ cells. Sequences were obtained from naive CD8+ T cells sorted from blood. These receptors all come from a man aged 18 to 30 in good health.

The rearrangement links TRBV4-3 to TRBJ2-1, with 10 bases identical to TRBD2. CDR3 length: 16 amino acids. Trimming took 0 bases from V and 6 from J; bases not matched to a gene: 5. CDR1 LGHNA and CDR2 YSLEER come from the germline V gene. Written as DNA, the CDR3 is TGCGCCAGCAGCCAAGACCAGCGGGAGGGCGGCAATGAGCAGTTCTTC. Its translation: CASSQDQREGGNEQFF.

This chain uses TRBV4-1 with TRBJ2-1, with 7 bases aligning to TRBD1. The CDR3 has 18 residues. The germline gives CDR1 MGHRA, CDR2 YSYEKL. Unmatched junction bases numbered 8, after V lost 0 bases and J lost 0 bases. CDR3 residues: CASSQDLTGYSSYNEQFF. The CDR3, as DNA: TGCGCCAGCAGCCAAGATCTGACAGGGTATTCCTCCTACAATGAGCAGTTCTTC.

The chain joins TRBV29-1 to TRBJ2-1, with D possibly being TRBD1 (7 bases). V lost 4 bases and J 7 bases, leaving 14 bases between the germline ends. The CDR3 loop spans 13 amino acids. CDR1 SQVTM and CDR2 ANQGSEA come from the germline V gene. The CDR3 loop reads CSVAGGIRNEQFF. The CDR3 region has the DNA TGCAGCGTTGCAGGGGGGATAAGAAATGAGCAGTTCTTC.

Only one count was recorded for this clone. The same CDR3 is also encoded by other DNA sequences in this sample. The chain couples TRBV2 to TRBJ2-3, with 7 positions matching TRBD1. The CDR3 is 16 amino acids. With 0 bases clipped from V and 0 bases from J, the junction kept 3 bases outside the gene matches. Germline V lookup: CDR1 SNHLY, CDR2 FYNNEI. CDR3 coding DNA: TGTGCCAGCAGTGAAGCCGGGACAGCTAGCACAGATACGCAGTATTTT. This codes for CASSEAGTASTDTQYF.

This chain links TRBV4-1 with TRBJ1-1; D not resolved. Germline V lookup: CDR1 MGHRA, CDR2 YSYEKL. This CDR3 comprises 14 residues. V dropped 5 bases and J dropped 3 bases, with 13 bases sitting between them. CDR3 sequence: CASSNRLRYTEAFF. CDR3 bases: TGCGCCAGCAGCAACCGACTGAGGTACACTGAAGCTTTCTTT.

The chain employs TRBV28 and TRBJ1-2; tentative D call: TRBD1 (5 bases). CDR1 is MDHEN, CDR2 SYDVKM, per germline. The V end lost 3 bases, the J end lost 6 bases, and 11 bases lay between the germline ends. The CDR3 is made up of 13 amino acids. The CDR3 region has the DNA TGTGCCAGCAGTTTCCCAGGGAATCATGGCTACACCTTC. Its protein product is CASSFPGNHGYTF.

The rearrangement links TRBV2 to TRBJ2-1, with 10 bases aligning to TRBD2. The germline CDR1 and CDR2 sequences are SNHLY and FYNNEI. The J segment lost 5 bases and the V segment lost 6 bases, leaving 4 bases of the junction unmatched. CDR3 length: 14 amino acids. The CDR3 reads CASSERGGDNEQFF. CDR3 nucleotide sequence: TGTGCCAGCAGCGAGCGGGGGGGCGACAATGAGCAGTTCTTC.

CDR3 nucleotides: TGTGCCAGCAGTGACTTGGGACAGGCCCCCTACGAGCAGTACTTC. It specifies CASSDLGQAPYEQYF. The chain is built from TRBV6-1 and TRBJ2-7; 8 bases match TRBD1. CDR3 length: 15 residues. In germline, CDR1 is MNHNS, CDR2 SASEGT. The ends lost 3 bases at V and 2 bases at J; junction bases unmatched: 6.

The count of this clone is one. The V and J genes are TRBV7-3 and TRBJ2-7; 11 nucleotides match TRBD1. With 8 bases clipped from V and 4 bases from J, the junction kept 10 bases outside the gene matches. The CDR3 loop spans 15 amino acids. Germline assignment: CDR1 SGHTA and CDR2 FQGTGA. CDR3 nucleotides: TGTGCCAGCTTCGGACAGGGGGCTGGAGGTTACGAGCAGTACTTC. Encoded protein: CASFGQGAGGYEQYF.

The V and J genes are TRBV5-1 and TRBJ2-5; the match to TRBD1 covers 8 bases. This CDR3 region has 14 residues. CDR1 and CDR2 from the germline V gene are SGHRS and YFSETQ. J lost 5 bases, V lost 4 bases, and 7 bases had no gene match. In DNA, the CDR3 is TGCGCCAGCAGCGAACAGGGGGTACACGAGACCCAGTACTTC. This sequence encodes CASSEQGVHETQYF.